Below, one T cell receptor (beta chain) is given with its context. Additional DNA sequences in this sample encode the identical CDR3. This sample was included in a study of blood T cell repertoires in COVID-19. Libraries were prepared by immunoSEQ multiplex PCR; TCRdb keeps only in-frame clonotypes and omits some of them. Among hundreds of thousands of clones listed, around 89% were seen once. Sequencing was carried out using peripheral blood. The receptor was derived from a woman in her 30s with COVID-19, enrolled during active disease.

DNA for the CDR3: TGTGCCAGCAGCCTAACAGGTGAGCAGTTCTTC. Translated, it gives CASSLTGEQFF. V usage is TRBV3-1 (or the pseudogene TRBV3-2) and J usage is TRBJ2-1, with D possibly being TRBD1 (5 bases). This CDR3 has 11 residues. Germline V gene sequence: CDR1 LGHDT, CDR2 YNNKEL (reference sequence). The V gene lost 4 bases and the J gene lost 9 bases, with 7 bases spanning the gap.